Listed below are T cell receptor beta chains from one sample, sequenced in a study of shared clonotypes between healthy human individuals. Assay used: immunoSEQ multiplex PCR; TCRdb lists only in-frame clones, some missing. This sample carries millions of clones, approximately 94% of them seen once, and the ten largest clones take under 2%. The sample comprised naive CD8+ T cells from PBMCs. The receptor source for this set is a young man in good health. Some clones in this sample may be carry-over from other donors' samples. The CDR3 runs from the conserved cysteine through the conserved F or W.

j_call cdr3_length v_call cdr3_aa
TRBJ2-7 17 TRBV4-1 CASTQGWGQRVPYEQYF
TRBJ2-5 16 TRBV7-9 CASSLGLRTVQETQYF
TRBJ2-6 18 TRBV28 CASSPGQVARIGANVLTF
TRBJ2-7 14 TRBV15 CATSRVGQSYEQYF
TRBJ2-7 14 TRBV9 CASSVGGTGYEQYF
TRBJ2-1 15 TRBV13 CASSARLAVYNEQFF
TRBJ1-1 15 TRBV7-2 CASSPNRATYTEAFF
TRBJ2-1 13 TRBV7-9 CASTSANYNEQFF
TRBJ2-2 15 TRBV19 CASSDPGRNTGELFF
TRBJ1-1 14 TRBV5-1 CASSFHQELTEAFF
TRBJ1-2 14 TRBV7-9 CASNPGDRARGYTF
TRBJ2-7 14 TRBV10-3 CAISIGTSGYEQYF
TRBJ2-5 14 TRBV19 CASSMKGYQETQYF
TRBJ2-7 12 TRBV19 CASNGPSGEQYF
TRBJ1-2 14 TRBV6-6 CASSNPVRNYGYTF
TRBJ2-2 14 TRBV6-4 CASSDSIGDFELFF
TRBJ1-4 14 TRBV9 CASSVAGTDEKLFF
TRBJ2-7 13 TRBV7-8 CASSQARGLEQYF
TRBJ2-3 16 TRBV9 CASSPSTGGGTDTQYF
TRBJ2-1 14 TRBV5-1 CASSLDRSYNEQFF
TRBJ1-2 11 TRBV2 CASSGPDGYTF
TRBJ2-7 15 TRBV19 CASSPRLAGHHEQYF
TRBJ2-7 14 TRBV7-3 CASSSRSDSSEQYF
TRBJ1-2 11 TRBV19 CASTWTGGYTF
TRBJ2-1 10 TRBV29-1 CSVGLNEQFF
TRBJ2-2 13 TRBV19 CASSIVEAGELFF
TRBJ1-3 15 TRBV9 CASSPPTGAGNTIYF
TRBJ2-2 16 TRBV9 CASSVIASANTGELFF
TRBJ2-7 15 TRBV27 CASSSGSGGAYEQYF
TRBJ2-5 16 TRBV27 CASKNRGPIPQETQYF
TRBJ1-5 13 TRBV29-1 CSVLQGSNQPQHF
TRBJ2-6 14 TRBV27 CASRDRAGANVLTF
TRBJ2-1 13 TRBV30 CAWSSGGYNEQFF
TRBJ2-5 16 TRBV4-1 CASSQARAGPRREQYF
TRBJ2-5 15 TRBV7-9 CASSLGPGSGETQYF
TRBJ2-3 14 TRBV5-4 CASSSPEDTDTQYF
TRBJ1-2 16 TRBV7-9 CASSARDRAIVNGHTF
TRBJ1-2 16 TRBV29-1 CSVEEAGGGWGYGYTF